One and the same sample provided the 18 T cell receptor beta chains below, sequenced in a study of blood T cell repertoires in COVID-19. Profiled with immunoSEQ multiplex PCR; TCRdb holds only in-frame clones, not every one. The table records 30,000 to 40,000 clones, around nine tenths of them present only once. Sequenced input: peripheral blood. The receptor source for this set is a woman in her seventies with active COVID-19.

This clone came up a few times. The rearrangement uses TRBV7-8 and TRBJ2-3, with TRBD2 matching over 12 bases. The CDR3 consists of 15 residues. Germline V CDR1 and CDR2: SGHVS, FQNEAQ. V shed 6 bases, J shed 8 bases, and the junction held 9 bases outside the gene matches. The CDR3 sequence is CASSSGLAGGGTQYF. In nucleotides, the CDR3 is TGTGCCAGCAGTTCGGGACTAGCGGGTGGAGGTACGCAGTATTTT.

The rearrangement links TRBV18 to TRBJ2-3; D possibly corresponds to TRBD1 (5 bases). The CDR3 sequence is 16 residues long. Germline CDR1 KGHSH, CDR2 LQKENI. V gave up 3 bases and J gave up 0 bases, with 13 bases separating them. The CDR3, as DNA: TGTGCCAGCTCACCGTACCTAGGGGCTAGCACAGATACGCAGTATTTT. Protein product: CASSPYLGASTDTQYF.

In DNA form, the CDR3 reads TGTGCCAGCAGTTACTGGGGCGCGGCTTTCTTT. Translated: CASSYWGAAFF. This chain connects TRBV6-6 to TRBJ1-1; D perhaps matches TRBD1 (5 bases). Germline CDR1 is MNHNY and CDR2 is SVGAGI (reference sequence). V was cut by 1 base and J by 11 bases, with 8 bases left in between. The CDR3 has 11 amino acids.

V and J are TRBV18 and TRBJ1-1; possibly TRBD1 for D (5 bases). Between the trimmed V and J ends, which lost 6 bases and 4 bases, there was a span of 30 bases. The germline V gene encodes CDR1 KGHSH and CDR2 LQKENI. The CDR3 is 19 amino acids. For the CDR3, the DNA is TGTGCCAGCTCGACCCCCCCTGGAGACTTAAGGTTGGGGGGCACTGAAGCTTTCTTT. This encodes CASSTPPGDLRLGGTEAFF.

The rearrangement uses TRBV4-1 and TRBJ1-5, with 7 bases matching TRBD1. Germline CDR1 MGHRA, CDR2 YSYEKL. CDR3 length equals 15 residues. The V gene end was trimmed by 3 bases and the J gene end by 5 bases; junction bases not matched to a gene: 7. The CDR3 region is CASSQGAGGYQPQHF. The CDR3 nucleotides are TGCGCCAGCAGCCAGGGAGCAGGGGGTTATCAGCCCCAGCATTTT.

The J gene is TRBJ2-4, the V gene TRBV3-1 (or the pseudogene TRBV3-2); 7 nucleotides align to TRBD1. Unmatched junction bases numbered 6, after V lost 4 bases and J lost 3 bases. The CDR3 runs to 15 residues. The germline CDR1 and CDR2 sequences are LGHDT and YNNKEL (reference sequence). For the CDR3, the DNA is TGTGCCAGCAGCCTTGACAGGGCTGGCAAAAACATTCAGTACTTC. This sequence encodes CASSLDRAGKNIQYF.

The chain employs TRBV3-1 (or the pseudogene TRBV3-2) and TRBJ1-6; D is ambiguous. The V end was cut by 3 bases, the J end by 7 bases, with 16 bases between. Germline V gene lookup returns CDR1 LGHDT and CDR2 YNNKEL (reference sequence). The CDR3 consists of 16 residues. This CDR3 is CASSHFGDLRNSPLHF. In nucleotides, the CDR3 is TGTGCCAGCAGCCATTTTGGAGATCTGAGAAATTCACCCCTCCACTTT.

The chain links TRBV7-9 to TRBJ1-2; possible D gene TRBD1, 6 bases. Trimming took off 5 bases at V and 4 bases at J, with 17 bases between the two ends. Per germline, CDR1 SEHNR and CDR2 FQNEAQ (reference sequence). The length of the CDR3 is 15 residues. In DNA, the CDR3 is TGTGCCAGCAGCCCGGGGGGGGGCGTCGTCTATGGCTACACCTTC. It specifies CASSPGGGVVYGYTF.

This clone appeared once. The chain has TRBV6-5 and TRBJ2-1; D unclear. The CDR3 totals 13 residues. Trimming cost V 3 bases and J 5 bases, with 8 bases left between them. Germline lookup yields CDR1 MNHEY and CDR2 SVGAGI. The CDR3 loop is CASSYRRNNEQFF. For the CDR3, the DNA is TGTGCCAGCAGTTATCGGCGGAACAATGAGCAGTTCTTC.

The V and J genes are TRBV7-2 and TRBJ1-6; 8 nucleotides align to TRBD1. After removal of 3 bases from V and 6 bases from J, the junction contained 7 bases not matched to a gene. The CDR3 consists of 16 residues. CDR1 is SGHTA, CDR2 FQGNSA, per germline. The CDR3 region is CASSLDVTGVNSPLHF. As DNA, the CDR3 is TGTGCCAGCAGCTTGGATGTGACAGGGGTTAATTCACCCCTCCACTTT.

V usage is TRBV12-3 or TRBV12-4 and J usage is TRBJ2-7; D perhaps matches TRBD2 (5 bases). The CDR3 totals 13 residues. The V end was cut by 4 bases, the J end by 3 bases, with 10 bases between. As DNA, the CDR3 is TGTGCCAGCAGTTGGGGTGGAGGCTACGAGCAGTACTTC. Encoded protein: CASSWGGGYEQYF.

This clone was picked up a small number of times. The chain carries TRBV11-2 and TRBJ2-7; 7 nucleotides agree with TRBD1. The germline V gene has CDR1 SGHAT and CDR2 FQNNGV. The CDR3 is 14 residues long. V shed 5 bases, J shed 9 bases, and the junction held 13 bases outside the gene matches. CDR3 amino acids: CASSTQGVGLGQYF. In DNA, the CDR3 is TGTGCCAGCAGCACCCAGGGGGTAGGTCTAGGGCAGTACTTC.

This sequence joins TRBV4-3 and TRBJ2-1, with a tentative D call TRBD1 (5 bases). CDR1 LGHNA and CDR2 YSLEER come from the germline V gene. The CDR3 is 12 residues long. V lost 3 bases to trimming and J lost 5 bases, with 5 bases between them. In nucleotides, the CDR3 is TGCGCCAGCAGCCAGACAGACAATGAGCAGTTCTTC. It specifies CASSQTDNEQFF.

The V gene is TRBV15, the J gene TRBJ2-7; D is possibly TRBD1 (8 bases). Deletions cut 1 base from V and 3 bases from J, with 13 bases between. This CDR3 has 15 residues. CDR1 is LNHNV, CDR2 YYDKDF, per germline (reference sequence). The CDR3 loop is CATSRGTGTNYEQYF. The CDR3 DNA reads as TGTGCCACCAGCAGAGGGACAGGGACTAACTACGAGCAGTACTTC.

In this sample, this clone turned up a few times. The rearrangement uses TRBV5-4 and TRBJ1-1; 8 nucleotides agree with TRBD1. Germline V gene sequence: CDR1 SGHNT, CDR2 YYREEE (reference sequence). The CDR3 contains 15 residues. The trim removed 3 bases at V and 5 bases at J, leaving 9 bases unmatched. CDR3 protein: CASSSPGQGETEAFF. The CDR3 DNA reads as TGTGCCAGCAGCTCGCCAGGACAGGGAGAGACTGAAGCTTTCTTT.

The gene calls are TRBV28 and TRBJ2-7, with 9 bases lining up with TRBD1. There are 17 residues in the CDR3. J gave up 5 bases and V 3 bases, and 14 bases lay outside the gene matches. CDR1 and CDR2 (germline): MDHEN, SYDVKM. As DNA, the CDR3 is TGTGCCAGCAGTTTCCCACCGACAGGGGGGATGTTGAACGAGCAGTACTTC. It translates to CASSFPPTGGMLNEQYF. Complete variable domain (other parts from reference TRBV28 and TRBJ2-7): DVKVTQSSRYLVKRTGEKVFLECVQDMDHENMFWYRQDPGLGLRLIYFSYDVKMKEKGDIPEGYSVSREKKERFSLILESASTNQTSMYLCASSFPPTGGMLNEQYFGPGTRLTVT.

The chain carries TRBV7-8 and TRBJ2-1, with a weak D call TRBD2 (6 bases). This CDR3 comprises 15 residues. The germline V gene encodes CDR1 SGHVS and CDR2 FQNEAQ. The V gene lost 6 bases and the J gene lost 0 bases, with 12 bases spanning the gap. CDR3 DNA: TGTGCCAGCAGTCGGGACGGGGGCTCCTACAATGAGCAGTTCTTC. Its translation: CASSRDGGSYNEQFF. Full variable domain (missing parts from reference TRBV7-8 and TRBJ2-1): GAGVSQSPRYKVAKRGQDVALRCDPISGHVSLFWYQQALGQGPEFLTYFQNEAQLDKSGLPSDRFFAERPEGSVSTLKIQRTQQEDSAVYLCASSRDGGSYNEQFFGPGTRLTVL.

This rearrangement joins TRBV7-2 to TRBJ2-7; 10 positions match TRBD2. The CDR3 is 15 amino acids. V was pared by 6 bases and J by 2 bases, with 7 bases of the junction left unmatched. Germline CDR1 reads SGHTA; CDR2 reads FQGNSA. The CDR3 DNA is TGTGCCAGCAGTTTTAGTAGCGGGGGGACCTACGAGCAGTACTTC. This encodes CASSFSSGGTYEQYF.